The 24 T cell receptor beta chains given below trace back to one sample, sequenced in a study of PD-1 blockade in classical Hodgkin lymphoma. Libraries were prepared by immunoSEQ multiplex PCR; TCRdb keeps only in-frame clonotypes and omits some of them. Of approximately 70,000 clones in the sample, 85% to 95% are singletons; the top ten hold 8%. Every one of the patients relapsed after autologous stem cell transplantation (brentuximab vedotin exposure was variable). The sequencing here drew on peripheral blood mononuclear cells (PBMCs), taken at baseline. These receptors came from a human donor with classical Hodgkin lymphoma.

With regard to this clone: Other DNA sequences in this specimen translate into the identical CDR3. This chain links TRBV7-9 with TRBJ2-1; D remains unclear. Between the trimmed V and J ends, which lost 1 base and 5 bases, there was a span of 3 bases. The CDR3 loop spans 12 amino acids. CDR1 and CDR2 from the germline V gene are SEHNR and FQNEAQ (reference sequence). CDR3 residues: CASSLGDNEQFF. Written as DNA, the CDR3 is TGTGCCAGCAGCTTAGGGGACAATGAGCAGTTCTTC.

The rearrangement joins TRBV5-6 to TRBJ1-4, with 8 nucleotides matching TRBD1. Germline lookup yields CDR1 SGHDT and CDR2 YYEEEE. Trimming at V came to 4 bases and at J to 4 bases, leaving 15 bases not matched to a gene. This CDR3 comprises 18 residues. CDR3 in DNA: TGTGCCAGCAGCCCCGGACAGGGCGTGGTGTTTGGTAATGAAAAACTGTTTTTT. This translates into CASSPGQGVVFGNEKLFF.

The rearrangement joins TRBV25-1 to TRBJ1-2, with D possibly being TRBD1 (5 bases). Germline V CDR1 and CDR2: MGHDK, SYGVNS. V was pared by 1 base and J by 3 bases, with 6 bases between. The CDR3 runs 13 residues. The CDR3 sequence is CASSELGHYGYTF. In nucleotides, the CDR3 is TGTGCCAGCAGTGAATTGGGGCACTATGGCTACACCTTC.

CDR3 sequence: CASSESQETQYF. CDR3 nucleotide sequence: TGCGCCAGCAGCGAGAGCCAAGAGACCCAGTACTTC. The genes are TRBV4-1 and TRBJ2-5; D not resolved. Germline V gene data show CDR1 as MGHRA and CDR2 as YSYEKL. Trimming stripped 5 bases from V and 1 base from J, with 5 bases between. This CDR3 is built from 12 residues.

Regarding this clone: One end of the junction does not line up with germline, which may come from a read error. CDR3 DNA: TGTGCCAGCAGTCCAACTTCACAGCGGGGGACGGGTTTAGATTTT. Translating it yields CASSPTSQRGTGLDF. The chain uses TRBV2 and TRBJ2-3; 8 nucleotides agree with TRBD2. This CDR3 has 15 amino acids. Germline V gene lookup returns CDR1 SNHLY and CDR2 FYNNEI.

The genes are TRBV5-4 and TRBJ2-2; 8 nucleotides line up with TRBD2. The CDR3 totals 16 residues. V was clipped by 4 bases and J by 3 bases; unmatched bases: 8. Germline assignment: CDR1 SGHNT and CDR2 YYREEE (reference sequence). CDR3 region: CASSQTGRGDTGELFF. The CDR3 DNA reads as TGTGCCAGCAGCCAAACGGGGCGGGGGGACACCGGGGAGCTGTTTTTT.

The chain combines TRBV5-1 with TRBJ2-7; D possibly corresponds to TRBD2 (6 bases). The ends were cut back, 0 bases at V and 1 base at J, with 11 bases in the middle. CDR3 length: 15 amino acids. Germline V lookup: CDR1 SGHRS, CDR2 YFSETQ. The CDR3 nucleotides are TGCGCCAGCAGCTTGGCCACGGGAGCTTCCTACGAGCAGTACTTC. This codes for CASSLATGASYEQYF.

V is TRBV9 and J is TRBJ2-1; 15 positions match TRBD2. The CDR3 covers 18 residues. Trimming removed 4 bases from V and 6 bases from J; junction bases left unmatched: 11. Looked up from germline, CDR1 is SGDLS and CDR2 is YYNGEE. The CDR3 loop is CASSPGLAGGWGANEQFF. CDR3 DNA: TGTGCCAGCAGCCCGGGACTAGCGGGGGGCTGGGGGGCCAATGAGCAGTTCTTC.

On this clone: The same CDR3 is also encoded by other DNA sequences in this sample. The V gene is TRBV29-1, the J gene TRBJ2-5, with D maybe TRBD2 (6 bases). The CDR3 spans 14 residues. V lost 2 bases and J 5 bases, leaving 15 bases between the germline ends. CDR1 is SQVTM and CDR2 is ANQGSEA in the germline V gene. The CDR3 DNA reads TGCAGCGTTGAATGGCGGGGTCGGGGGGAGACCCAGTACTTC. It encodes CSVEWRGRGETQYF.

V is TRBV29-1 and J is TRBJ2-2; D call uncertain. The CDR3 spans 14 residues. V lost 4 bases and J lost 1, with 10 bases in between. Germline V gene lookup returns CDR1 SQVTM and CDR2 ANQGSEA. The CDR3 coding sequence is TGCAGCGTTGTAGGTCAGAAGAACACCGGGGAGCTGTTTTTT. Translating it yields CSVVGQKNTGELFF.

Worth noting for this clone: One end of the junction does not line up with germline, which may come from a read error. The rearrangement uses TRBV10-3 and TRBJ1-2; D unclear. Germline V gives CDR1 ENHRY, CDR2 SYGVKD. There are 13 residues in the CDR3. CDR3 protein: CASSLRADYGYTF. CDR3 bases: TGTGCCAGCAGTTTGAGGGCGGACTATGGCTACACCTTC.

The chain is built from TRBV27 and TRBJ2-1, with 7 bases identical to TRBD1. The CDR3 consists of 13 residues. The V and J ends lost 5 bases and 6 bases, in that order; junction bases with no gene match: 4. Germline CDR1 reads MNHEY; CDR2 reads SMNVEV (reference sequence). The chain's CDR3 is CASSQTGPNEQFF. Here the CDR3 DNA reads TGTGCCAGCAGTCAGACAGGGCCCAATGAGCAGTTCTTC.

This chain joins TRBV6-1 and TRBJ1-5; D is undetermined. V gave up 6 bases and J gave up 11 bases, with 11 bases separating them. The germline gives CDR1 MNHNS, CDR2 SASEGT. CDR3 size: 11 residues. This chain's CDR3 is CASSLQLAQHF. CDR3 DNA: TGTGCCAGCAGCTTACAACTAGCCCAGCATTTT.

The rearrangement links TRBV11-3 to TRBJ2-2; 8 bases agree with TRBD1. CDR1 SGHNT and CDR2 YENEEA come from the germline V gene. The CDR3 has 15 residues. The trim removed 5 bases at V and 7 bases at J, leaving 9 bases unmatched. The chain's CDR3 is CASSADRGARGELFF. Written as DNA, the CDR3 is TGTGCCAGCAGCGCCGACAGGGGAGCCCGCGGGGAGCTGTTTTTT.

J is TRBJ1-1 and V is TRBV27; possibly TRBD1 for D (6 bases). CDR3 size: 15 residues. CDR1 MNHEY and CDR2 SMNVEV come from the germline V gene (reference sequence). Between the trimmed V and J ends, which lost 7 bases and 5 bases, there was a span of 20 bases. The DNA for the CDR3 is TGTGCCAGCATCCCTAAATCTAAGGGGGGGACTGAAGCTTTCTTT. It codes for CASIPKSKGGTEAFF.

The chain employs TRBV28 and TRBJ2-7; 9 bases are shared with TRBD2. The CDR3 loop spans 15 amino acids. V was pared by 3 bases and J by 3 bases, with 6 bases of the junction left unmatched. Germline-derived CDR1 and CDR2 are MDHEN and SYDVKM. CDR3 amino acids: CASSFSLAGLYEQYF. For the CDR3, the DNA is TGTGCCAGCAGTTTTAGTCTAGCGGGACTCTACGAGCAGTACTTC.

V gene TRBV7-9 combines with J gene TRBJ2-7; tentatively, D is TRBD1 (5 bases). CDR3 length: 14 residues. Trimming pared 1 base from V and 7 bases from J, leaving 14 bases between. Germline lookup yields CDR1 SEHNR and CDR2 FQNEAQ (reference sequence). CDR3 in amino acids: CASSLVQGVNEQYF. The CDR3 nucleotides read TGTGCCAGCAGCTTAGTGCAGGGTGTAAATGAGCAGTACTTC.

This clone has just one count. This sequence joins TRBV27 and TRBJ1-4, with 10 bases lining up with TRBD1. Trimming took 6 bases from V and 10 from J; bases not matched to a gene: 14. The CDR3 consists of 16 residues. CDR1 and CDR2 from the germline V gene are MNHEY and SMNVEV (reference sequence). CDR3 nucleotides: TGTGCCAGCAGGGCTAATACTGACAGGGGGCGGCGAAAACTGTTTTTT. Translated: CASRANTDRGRRKLFF.

V usage is TRBV5-1 and J usage is TRBJ2-1; D uncertain. The germline gives CDR1 SGHRS, CDR2 YFSETQ. V was shortened by 3 bases and J by 15 bases, with 13 bases between the two germline ends. The CDR3 runs 11 residues. The CDR3 protein is CASSSTALRFF. DNA of the CDR3: TGCGCCAGCAGCTCGACTGCCCTCCGGTTCTTC.

The chain uses TRBV5-4 and TRBJ2-7; 11 bases are shared with TRBD2. CDR3 size: 16 residues. J lost 1 base, V lost 4 bases, and 7 bases had no gene match. From germline, CDR1 is SGHNT and CDR2 YYREEE (reference sequence). The CDR3 sequence: CASSPQLAGASYEQYF. For the CDR3, the DNA is TGTGCCAGCAGCCCCCAACTAGCGGGAGCGTCCTACGAGCAGTACTTC.

The chain is built from TRBV7-6 and TRBJ2-2, with no clear D. Germline V gene sequence: CDR1 SGHVS, CDR2 FNYEAQ. The V and J ends lost 0 bases and 7 bases respectively, with 15 bases between them. The CDR3 sequence is 16 residues long. DNA of the CDR3: TGTGCCAGCAGCTTAGCGCTAAGTTCCTATGGCGGGGAGCTGTTTTTT. Protein sequence: CASSLALSSYGGELFF.

The chain carries TRBV7-6 and TRBJ1-5; D gene ambiguous. CDR1 is SGHVS, CDR2 FNYEAQ, per germline. This CDR3 has 18 amino acids. V lost 5 bases, J lost 1 base, and 21 bases lay in between. Written as DNA, the CDR3 is TGTGCCAGCAGCGACCGGGAAACTGGTCAGTTCAGCAATCAGCCCCAGCATTTT. Translated, it gives CASSDRETGQFSNQPQHF.

A single count supports this clone. The chain is built from TRBV5-1 and TRBJ2-1; 14 bases map to TRBD2. This CDR3 is built from 15 residues. Germline V lookup: CDR1 SGHRS, CDR2 YFSETQ. V lost 0 bases to trimming and J lost 8 bases; unmatched junction nucleotides: 1. CDR3 bases: TGCGCCAGCAGCTTGGTGGGACTAGCGGGAGATGAGCAGTTCTTC. Residues: CASSLVGLAGDEQFF.

The genes are TRBV15 and TRBJ2-7, with a weak D call TRBD2 (7 bases). Per germline, CDR1 LNHNV and CDR2 YYDKDF (reference sequence). The V gene lost 3 bases and the J gene lost 2 bases, with 17 bases spanning the gap. The CDR3 extends over 16 amino acids. The CDR3 region is CATSSKGGGPTYEQYF. In DNA form, the CDR3 reads TGTGCCACCAGCAGTAAAGGGGGAGGGCCTACCTACGAGCAGTACTTC.